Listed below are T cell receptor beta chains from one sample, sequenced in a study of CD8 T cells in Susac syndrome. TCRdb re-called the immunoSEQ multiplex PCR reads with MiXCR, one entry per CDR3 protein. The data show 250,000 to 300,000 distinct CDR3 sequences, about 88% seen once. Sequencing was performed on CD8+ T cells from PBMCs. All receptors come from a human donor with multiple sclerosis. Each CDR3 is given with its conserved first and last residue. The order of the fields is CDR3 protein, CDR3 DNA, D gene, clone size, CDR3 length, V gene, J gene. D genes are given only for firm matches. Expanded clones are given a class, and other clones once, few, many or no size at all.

cdr3_aa: CASRTLLAETSYEQYF
cdr3_nt: TGTGCCAGCAGAACCCTACTGGCGGAAACCTCCTACGAGCAGTACTTC
d_call: -
clone_size: -
cdr3_length: 16
v_call: TRBV2
j_call: TRBJ2-7

cdr3_aa: CSAGGMGLAGVYEQFF
cdr3_nt: TGCAGTGCGGGGGGTATGGGACTAGCGGGAGTCTATGAGCAGTTCTTC
d_call: TRBD2
clone_size: -
cdr3_length: 16
v_call: TRBV20-1
j_call: TRBJ2-1

cdr3_aa: CSARGLAGGYNEQFF
cdr3_nt: TGCAGTGCTAGGGGACTAGCGGGAGGGTACAATGAGCAGTTCTTC
d_call: TRBD2
clone_size: -
cdr3_length: 15
v_call: TRBV20-1
j_call: TRBJ2-1

cdr3_aa: CASSQEGSDGYTF
cdr3_nt: TGTGCCAGCAGCCAAGAGGGGTCGGATGGCTACACCTTC
d_call: -
clone_size: -
cdr3_length: 13
v_call: TRBV7-9
j_call: TRBJ1-2

cdr3_aa: CSARWDSSYNEQFF
cdr3_nt: TGCAGTGCTAGGTGGGACAGCTCCTACAATGAGCAGTTCTTC
d_call: TRBD1
clone_size: -
cdr3_length: 14
v_call: TRBV20-1
j_call: TRBJ2-1

cdr3_aa: CASSKTGFYEQYF
cdr3_nt: TGTGCCAGCAGCAAGACAGGCTTCTACGAGCAGTACTTC
d_call: -
clone_size: -
cdr3_length: 13
v_call: TRBV7-8
j_call: TRBJ2-7

cdr3_aa: CAYPGGSYNEQFF
cdr3_nt: TGTGCGTACCCCGGGGGATCCTACAATGAGCAGTTCTTC
d_call: -
clone_size: -
cdr3_length: 13
v_call: TRBV9
j_call: TRBJ2-1

cdr3_aa: CASSSSPGETQYF
cdr3_nt: TGTGCCAGCAGCTCCTCCCCGGGGGAGACCCAGTACTTC
d_call: -
clone_size: few
cdr3_length: 13
v_call: TRBV7-6
j_call: TRBJ2-5

cdr3_aa: CASSETSGTDTQYF
cdr3_nt: TGTGCCAGCAGTGAAACTAGCGGCACAGATACGCAGTATTTT
d_call: TRBD2
clone_size: once
cdr3_length: 14
v_call: TRBV6-4
j_call: TRBJ2-3

cdr3_aa: CATSGGEQGAYLGNQPQHF
cdr3_nt: TGTGCCACCAGTGGAGGTGAACAGGGGGCTTATTTAGGCAATCAGCCCCAGCATTTT
d_call: TRBD1
clone_size: -
cdr3_length: 19
v_call: TRBV24-1
j_call: TRBJ1-5

cdr3_aa: CSVKGSYEQYF
cdr3_nt: TGCAGCGTTAAAGGCTCCTACGAGCAGTACTTC
d_call: -
clone_size: -
cdr3_length: 11
v_call: TRBV29-1
j_call: TRBJ2-7

cdr3_aa: CASSPRTSGGAEEQYF
cdr3_nt: TGTGCCAGCAGCCCCCGGACTAGCGGGGGGGCGGAGGAGCAGTACTTC
d_call: TRBD2
clone_size: -
cdr3_length: 16
v_call: TRBV7-9
j_call: TRBJ2-7

cdr3_aa: CASSLIRRWQTNTGELFF
cdr3_nt: TGTGCCAGCTCACTAATTCGGCGGTGGCAGACGAACACCGGGGAGCTGTTTTTT
d_call: -
clone_size: -
cdr3_length: 18
v_call: TRBV18
j_call: TRBJ2-2

cdr3_aa: CASSQEVSGYEQYF
cdr3_nt: TGTGCCAGCAGCCAGGAGGTTAGCGGATACGAGCAGTACTTC
d_call: -
clone_size: few
cdr3_length: 14
v_call: TRBV4-2
j_call: TRBJ2-7

cdr3_aa: CASSINPGQVDSPLHF
cdr3_nt: TGTGCCAGCAGCATTAATCCGGGACAGGTTGATTCACCCCTCCACTTT
d_call: TRBD1
clone_size: -
cdr3_length: 16
v_call: TRBV7-9
j_call: TRBJ1-6

cdr3_aa: CAWSGIQGHGYGYTF
cdr3_nt: TGTGCCTGGAGTGGAATACAAGGCCACGGCTATGGCTACACCTTC
d_call: -
clone_size: -
cdr3_length: 15
v_call: TRBV30
j_call: TRBJ1-2

cdr3_aa: CASSNSVWEQYF
cdr3_nt: TGTGCCAGCAGCAATTCGGTATGGGAGCAGTACTTC
d_call: -
clone_size: -
cdr3_length: 12
v_call: TRBV7-9
j_call: TRBJ2-7

cdr3_aa: CASSEGGAADTQYF
cdr3_nt: TGTGCCAGCAGCGAAGGGGGGGCCGCAGATACGCAGTATTTT
d_call: -
clone_size: once
cdr3_length: 14
v_call: TRBV27
j_call: TRBJ2-3

cdr3_aa: CASSIGRTGIQPQHF
cdr3_nt: TGTGCCAGTAGTATAGGGCGGACAGGGATTCAGCCCCAGCATTTT
d_call: TRBD1
clone_size: -
cdr3_length: 15
v_call: TRBV19
j_call: TRBJ1-5

cdr3_aa: CAWTQWRREQETQYF
cdr3_nt: TGTGCCTGGACCCAATGGCGGAGGGAACAAGAGACCCAGTACTTC
d_call: -
clone_size: -
cdr3_length: 15
v_call: TRBV30
j_call: TRBJ2-5

cdr3_aa: CASSLSEGRDTQYF
cdr3_nt: TGCGCCAGCAGCCTCTCTGAGGGAAGAGATACGCAGTATTTT
d_call: -
clone_size: -
cdr3_length: 14
v_call: TRBV4-3
j_call: TRBJ2-3

cdr3_aa: CATEGEVNSDEQFF
cdr3_nt: TGTGCCACCGAGGGGGAGGTCAACTCCGATGAGCAGTTCTTC
d_call: -
clone_size: -
cdr3_length: 14
v_call: TRBV24-1
j_call: TRBJ2-1

cdr3_aa: CASSPSVDTQYF
cdr3_nt: TGTGCCAGCAGTCCTAGCGTGGATACGCAGTATTTT
d_call: -
clone_size: -
cdr3_length: 12
v_call: TRBV27
j_call: TRBJ2-3

cdr3_aa: CASSDPLAVMHNEQFF
cdr3_nt: TGTGCCAGCAGTGACCCTCTAGCGGTTATGCACAATGAGCAGTTCTTC
d_call: TRBD2
clone_size: -
cdr3_length: 16
v_call: TRBV25-1
j_call: TRBJ2-1

cdr3_aa: CASSLANRGQEGETQYF
cdr3_nt: TGTGCCAGCAGCTTAGCCAACAGGGGCCAAGAAGGGGAGACCCAGTACTTC
d_call: TRBD1
clone_size: -
cdr3_length: 17
v_call: TRBV7-6
j_call: TRBJ2-5

cdr3_aa: CASSRGLAAYEQYF
cdr3_nt: TGTGCCAGCAGCCGGGGCCTAGCGGCCTACGAGCAGTACTTC
d_call: TRBD2
clone_size: -
cdr3_length: 14
v_call: TRBV6-6
j_call: TRBJ2-7

cdr3_aa: CSVEGFGQNYEQYF
cdr3_nt: TGCAGCGTTGAAGGGTTTGGACAGAACTACGAGCAGTACTTC
d_call: -
clone_size: few
cdr3_length: 14
v_call: TRBV29-1
j_call: TRBJ2-7

cdr3_aa: CASSLQGPEEQFF
cdr3_nt: TGTGCCAGCAGCCTCCAGGGCCCCGAGGAGCAGTTCTTC
d_call: -
clone_size: -
cdr3_length: 13
v_call: TRBV7-9
j_call: TRBJ2-1

cdr3_aa: CASSQQYNSNQPQHF
cdr3_nt: TGCGCCAGCAGCCAGCAATATAATAGCAATCAGCCCCAGCATTTT
d_call: -
clone_size: -
cdr3_length: 15
v_call: TRBV4-1
j_call: TRBJ1-5

cdr3_aa: CASRETSAGELFF
cdr3_nt: TGTGCCAGCAGGGAGACTAGCGCCGGGGAGCTGTTTTTT
d_call: TRBD2
clone_size: -
cdr3_length: 13
v_call: TRBV28
j_call: TRBJ2-2

cdr3_aa: CASSLRDTTYEQYF
cdr3_nt: TGTGCCAGCAGCTTAAGGGACACCACCTACGAGCAGTACTTC
d_call: -
clone_size: -
cdr3_length: 14
v_call: TRBV13
j_call: TRBJ2-7

cdr3_aa: CASSLAGGPEEQFF
cdr3_nt: TGTGCCAGCAGTCTAGCGGGAGGGCCGGAAGAGCAGTTCTTC
d_call: TRBD2
clone_size: -
cdr3_length: 14
v_call: TRBV27
j_call: TRBJ2-1

cdr3_aa: CASSQTSGRADTQYF
cdr3_nt: TGTGCCAGCAGCCAGACTAGCGGGAGGGCCGATACGCAGTATTTT
d_call: TRBD2
clone_size: -
cdr3_length: 15
v_call: TRBV7-3
j_call: TRBJ2-3

cdr3_aa: CASSLAGAGGSGLLGAQYF
cdr3_nt: TGTGCCAGCAGCTTAGCTGGTGCCGGTGGTAGCGGTCTTTTAGGGGCCCAGTACTTC
d_call: -
clone_size: -
cdr3_length: 19
v_call: TRBV7-2
j_call: TRBJ2-5

cdr3_aa: CASSLGPAGNTEAFF
cdr3_nt: TGCGCCAGCAGTCTAGGGCCCGCTGGGAACACTGAAGCTTTCTTT
d_call: -
clone_size: -
cdr3_length: 15
v_call: TRBV4-1
j_call: TRBJ1-1

cdr3_aa: CSAQLAGVVYEQYF
cdr3_nt: TGCAGTGCGCAACTAGCGGGAGTTGTCTACGAGCAGTACTTC
d_call: TRBD2
clone_size: -
cdr3_length: 14
v_call: TRBV20-1
j_call: TRBJ2-7

cdr3_aa: CSARDPSRYEQYF
cdr3_nt: TGCAGTGCTAGAGACCCTTCACGTTACGAGCAGTACTTC
d_call: -
clone_size: -
cdr3_length: 13
v_call: TRBV20-1
j_call: TRBJ2-7

cdr3_aa: CASSSIGGVGLAGKQQFF
cdr3_nt: TGTGCCAGCAGTTCAATAGGGGGCGTGGGACTAGCGGGGAAGCAGCAGTTCTTC
d_call: TRBD2
clone_size: -
cdr3_length: 18
v_call: TRBV27
j_call: TRBJ2-1

cdr3_aa: CASSFLEVITDTQYF
cdr3_nt: TGTGCCAGCAGTTTTCTAGAGGTTATCACAGATACGCAGTATTTT
d_call: -
clone_size: -
cdr3_length: 15
v_call: TRBV12-3/TRBV12-4
j_call: TRBJ2-3

cdr3_aa: CASRYTDTQYF
cdr3_nt: TGTGCCAGCAGATACACAGATACGCAGTATTTT
d_call: -
clone_size: -
cdr3_length: 11
v_call: TRBV7-9
j_call: TRBJ2-3

cdr3_aa: CASSPGLAGSYEQYF
cdr3_nt: TGTGCCAGCAGCCCGGGACTAGCGGGGAGCTACGAGCAGTACTTC
d_call: TRBD2
clone_size: -
cdr3_length: 15
v_call: TRBV14
j_call: TRBJ2-7

cdr3_aa: CASSLRGPGEQYF
cdr3_nt: TGTGCCAGCAGCTTGCGGGGACCGGGGGAGCAGTACTTC
d_call: -
clone_size: -
cdr3_length: 13
v_call: TRBV7-9
j_call: TRBJ2-7

cdr3_aa: CASSQFGGGWSEQYF
cdr3_nt: TGCGCCAGCAGCCAATTTGGGGGCGGATGGAGCGAGCAGTACTTC
d_call: -
clone_size: -
cdr3_length: 15
v_call: TRBV4-1
j_call: TRBJ2-7

cdr3_aa: CASFSTGELFF
cdr3_nt: TGTGCCAGCTTCAGCACCGGGGAGCTGTTTTTT
d_call: -
clone_size: -
cdr3_length: 11
v_call: TRBV7-9
j_call: TRBJ2-2

cdr3_aa: CASSEGWEYEQYF
cdr3_nt: TGTGCCAGCAGTGAGGGTTGGGAATACGAGCAGTACTTC
d_call: -
clone_size: -
cdr3_length: 13
v_call: TRBV25-1
j_call: TRBJ2-7

cdr3_aa: CASFRQAHYEQYF
cdr3_nt: TGTGCCAGCTTCCGGCAGGCACACTACGAGCAGTACTTC
d_call: -
clone_size: few
cdr3_length: 13
v_call: TRBV5-6
j_call: TRBJ2-7

cdr3_aa: CASSRFGGDSNYNEQFF
cdr3_nt: TGTGCCAGCAGCAGATTCGGGGGGGACTCGAACTACAATGAGCAGTTCTTC
d_call: TRBD2
clone_size: -
cdr3_length: 17
v_call: TRBV11-3
j_call: TRBJ2-1

cdr3_aa: CASSKIQVGNTEAFF
cdr3_nt: TGTGCCAGCAGCAAAATACAGGTGGGGAACACTGAAGCTTTCTTT
d_call: -
clone_size: -
cdr3_length: 15
v_call: TRBV7-9
j_call: TRBJ1-1

cdr3_aa: CASRTPDSYEQYF
cdr3_nt: TGTGCCAGCAGGACACCTGACTCCTACGAGCAGTACTTC
d_call: -
clone_size: -
cdr3_length: 13
v_call: TRBV7-6
j_call: TRBJ2-7